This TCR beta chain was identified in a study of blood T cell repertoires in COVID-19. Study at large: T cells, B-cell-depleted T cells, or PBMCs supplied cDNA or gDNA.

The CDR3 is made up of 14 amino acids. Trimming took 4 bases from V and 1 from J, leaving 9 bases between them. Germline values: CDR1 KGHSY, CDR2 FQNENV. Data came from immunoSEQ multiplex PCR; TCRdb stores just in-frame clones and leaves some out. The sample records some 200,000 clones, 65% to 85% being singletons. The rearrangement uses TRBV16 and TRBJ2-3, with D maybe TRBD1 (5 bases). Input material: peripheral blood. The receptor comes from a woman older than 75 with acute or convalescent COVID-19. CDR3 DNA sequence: TGTGCCAGCAGCCCCGTGGGGCGCACAGATACGCAGTATTTT. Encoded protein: CASSPVGRTDTQYF.